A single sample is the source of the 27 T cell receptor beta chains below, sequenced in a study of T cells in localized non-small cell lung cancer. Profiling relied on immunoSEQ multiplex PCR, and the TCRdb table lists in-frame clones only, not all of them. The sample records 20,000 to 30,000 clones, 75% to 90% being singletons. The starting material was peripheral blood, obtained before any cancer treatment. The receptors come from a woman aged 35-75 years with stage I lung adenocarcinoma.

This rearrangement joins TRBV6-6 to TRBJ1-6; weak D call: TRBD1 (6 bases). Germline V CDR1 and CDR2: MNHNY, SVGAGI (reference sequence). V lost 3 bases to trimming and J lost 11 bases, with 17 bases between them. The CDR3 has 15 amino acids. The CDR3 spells CASSYSHGEGAPLHF. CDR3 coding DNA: TGTGCCAGCAGTTATTCTCACGGGGAGGGGGCACCCCTCCACTTT.

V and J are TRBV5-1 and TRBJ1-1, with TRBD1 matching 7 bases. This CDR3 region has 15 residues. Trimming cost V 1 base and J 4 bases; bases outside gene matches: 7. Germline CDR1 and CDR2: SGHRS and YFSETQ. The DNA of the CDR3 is TGCGCCAGCAGCTTGCGACCGACAGGGCCCACTGAAGCTTTCTTT. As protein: CASSLRPTGPTEAFF.

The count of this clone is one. The CDR3 protein is CASSPNTGELFF. The CDR3 DNA sequence: TGTGCCAGCAGTCCTAACACCGGGGAGCTGTTTTTT. This chain links TRBV6-5 with TRBJ2-2; D unresolved. The CDR3 length is 12 residues. Trimming stripped 5 bases from V and 2 bases from J, with 3 bases between. Germline values: CDR1 MNHEY, CDR2 SVGAGI.

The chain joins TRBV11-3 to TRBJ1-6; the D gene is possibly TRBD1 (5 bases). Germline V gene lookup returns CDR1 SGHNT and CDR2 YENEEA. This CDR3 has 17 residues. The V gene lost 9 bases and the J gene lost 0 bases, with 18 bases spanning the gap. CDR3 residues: CARRAGTDSSYNSPLHF. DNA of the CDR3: TGTGCCAGAAGGGCCGGGACCGATAGCTCCTATAATTCACCCCTCCACTTT.

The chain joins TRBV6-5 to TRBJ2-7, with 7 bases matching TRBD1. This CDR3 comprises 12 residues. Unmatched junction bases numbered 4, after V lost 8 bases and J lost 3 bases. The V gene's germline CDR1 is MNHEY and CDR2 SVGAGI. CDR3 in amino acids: CASSRGHYEQYF. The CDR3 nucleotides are TGTGCCAGCTCAAGGGGGCACTACGAGCAGTACTTC.

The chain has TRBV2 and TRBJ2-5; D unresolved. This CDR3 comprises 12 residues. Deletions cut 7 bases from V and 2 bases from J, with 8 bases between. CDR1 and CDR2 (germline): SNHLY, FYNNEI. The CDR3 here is CASIGSQETQYF. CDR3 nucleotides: TGTGCCAGCATCGGATCTCAAGAGACCCAGTACTTC.

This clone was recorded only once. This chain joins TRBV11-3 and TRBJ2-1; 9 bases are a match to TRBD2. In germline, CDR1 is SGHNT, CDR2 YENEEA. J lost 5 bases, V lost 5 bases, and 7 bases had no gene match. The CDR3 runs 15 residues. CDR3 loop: CASSPVAGANNEQFF. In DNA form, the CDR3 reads TGTGCCAGCAGCCCAGTAGCGGGGGCCAACAATGAGCAGTTCTTC.

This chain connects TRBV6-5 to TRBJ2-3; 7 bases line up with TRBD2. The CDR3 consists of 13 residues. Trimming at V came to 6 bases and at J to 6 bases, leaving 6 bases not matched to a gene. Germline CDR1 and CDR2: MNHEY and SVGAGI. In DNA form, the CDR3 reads TGTGCCAGCAGCGGGGGGTCCCCGGATACGCAGTATTTT. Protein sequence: CASSGGSPDTQYF.

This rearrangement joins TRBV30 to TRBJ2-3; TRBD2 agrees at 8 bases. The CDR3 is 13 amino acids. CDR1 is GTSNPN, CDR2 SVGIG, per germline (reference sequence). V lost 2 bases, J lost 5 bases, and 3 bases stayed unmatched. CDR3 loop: CAWSSGGGDTQYF. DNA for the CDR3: TGTGCCTGGAGTAGCGGGGGAGGAGATACGCAGTATTTT.

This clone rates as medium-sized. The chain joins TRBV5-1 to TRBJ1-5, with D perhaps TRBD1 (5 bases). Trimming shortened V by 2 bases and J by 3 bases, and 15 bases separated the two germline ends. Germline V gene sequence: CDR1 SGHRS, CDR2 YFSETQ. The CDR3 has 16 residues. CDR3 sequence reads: CASSLGDDGTNQPQHF. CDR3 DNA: TGCGCCAGCAGCTTAGGGGACGATGGTACCAATCAGCCCCAGCATTTT.

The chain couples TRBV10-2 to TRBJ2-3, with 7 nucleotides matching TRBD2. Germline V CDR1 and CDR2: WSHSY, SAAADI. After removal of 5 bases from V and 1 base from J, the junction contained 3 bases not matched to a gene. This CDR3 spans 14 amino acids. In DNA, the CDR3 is TGCGCCAGCAGTCTAGCGGACGGCACAGATACGCAGTATTTT. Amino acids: CASSLADGTDTQYF.

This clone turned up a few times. The CDR3 spells CASSSRDSEKLFF. The CDR3 coding sequence is TGTGCCAGCAGCTCCCGGGACAGTGAAAAACTGTTTTTT. V usage is TRBV7-6 and J usage is TRBJ1-4; TRBD1 matches 7 bases. This CDR3 contains 13 residues. The junction had 3 bases not matched to a gene; V was cut back by 4 bases and J by 7 bases. Germline CDR1 and CDR2: SGHVS and FNYEAQ.

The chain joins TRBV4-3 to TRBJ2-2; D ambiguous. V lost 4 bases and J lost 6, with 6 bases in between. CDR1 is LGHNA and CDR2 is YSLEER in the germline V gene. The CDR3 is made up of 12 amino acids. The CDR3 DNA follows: TGCGCCAGCAGCCCACTCTCCGGGGAGCTGTTTTTT. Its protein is CASSPLSGELFF.

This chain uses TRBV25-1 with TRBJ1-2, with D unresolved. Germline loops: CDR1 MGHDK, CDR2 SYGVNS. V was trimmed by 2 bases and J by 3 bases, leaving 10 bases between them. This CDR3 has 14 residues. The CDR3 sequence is CASSEGSADYGYTF. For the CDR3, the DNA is TGTGCCAGCAGTGAAGGTTCGGCTGACTATGGCTACACCTTC.

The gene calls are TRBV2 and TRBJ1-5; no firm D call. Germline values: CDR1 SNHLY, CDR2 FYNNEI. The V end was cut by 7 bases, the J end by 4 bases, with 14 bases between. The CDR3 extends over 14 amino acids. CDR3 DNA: TGTGCCAGCAAGGTCGGGAGGGCTAATCAGCCCCAGCATTTT. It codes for CASKVGRANQPQHF.

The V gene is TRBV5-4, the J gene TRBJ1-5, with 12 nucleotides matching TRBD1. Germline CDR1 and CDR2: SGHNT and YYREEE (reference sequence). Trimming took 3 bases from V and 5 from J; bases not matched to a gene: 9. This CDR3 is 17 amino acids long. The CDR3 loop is CASSYRDRGRRDQPQHF. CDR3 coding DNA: TGTGCCAGCAGCTACCGGGACAGGGGGCGCCGAGATCAGCCCCAGCATTTT. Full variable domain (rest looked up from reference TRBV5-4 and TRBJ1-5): ETGVTQSPTHLIKTRGQQVTLRCSSQSGHNTVSWYQQALGQGPQFIFQYYREEENGRGNFPPRFSGLQFPNYSSELNVNALELDDSALYLCASSYRDRGRRDQPQHFGDGTRLSIL.

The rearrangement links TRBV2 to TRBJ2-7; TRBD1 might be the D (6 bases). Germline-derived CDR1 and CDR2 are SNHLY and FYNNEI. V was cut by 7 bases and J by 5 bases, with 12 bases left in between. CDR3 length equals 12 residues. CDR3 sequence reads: CASMLGGNEQYF. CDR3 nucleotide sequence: TGTGCCAGCATGTTAGGGGGTAACGAGCAGTACTTC.

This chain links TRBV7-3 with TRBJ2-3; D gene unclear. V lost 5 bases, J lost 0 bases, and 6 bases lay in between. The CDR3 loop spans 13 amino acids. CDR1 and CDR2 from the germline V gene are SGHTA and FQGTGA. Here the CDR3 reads CASSLFSTDTQYF. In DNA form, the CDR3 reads TGTGCCAGCAGCCTTTTCAGCACAGATACGCAGTATTTT.

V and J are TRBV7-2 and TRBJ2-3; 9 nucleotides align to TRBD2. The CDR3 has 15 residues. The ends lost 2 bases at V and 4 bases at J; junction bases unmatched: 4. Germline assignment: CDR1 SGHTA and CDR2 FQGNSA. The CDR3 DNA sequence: TGTGCCAGCAGCTTATTAGCGGGGGTGGCAGATACGCAGTATTTT. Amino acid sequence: CASSLLAGVADTQYF.

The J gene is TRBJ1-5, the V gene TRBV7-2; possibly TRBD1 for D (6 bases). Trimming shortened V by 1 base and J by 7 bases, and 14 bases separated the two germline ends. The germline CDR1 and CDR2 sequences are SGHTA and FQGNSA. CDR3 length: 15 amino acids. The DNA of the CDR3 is TGTGCCAGCAGCTTAGACGGGGGGCCCAGGCAGCCCCAGCATTTT. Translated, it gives CASSLDGGPRQPQHF. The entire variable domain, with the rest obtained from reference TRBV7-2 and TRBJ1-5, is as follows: GAGVSQSPSNKVTEKGKDVELRCDPISGHTALYWYRQSLGQGLEFLIYFQGNSAPDKSGLPSDRFSAERTGGSVSTLTIQRTQQEDSAVYLCASSLDGGPRQPQHFGDGTRLSIL.

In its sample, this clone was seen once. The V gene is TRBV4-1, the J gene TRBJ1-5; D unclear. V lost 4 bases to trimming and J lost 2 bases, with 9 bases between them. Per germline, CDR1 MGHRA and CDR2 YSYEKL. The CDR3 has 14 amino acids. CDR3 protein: CASSPPGRNQPQHF. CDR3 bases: TGCGCCAGCAGCCCTCCGGGCCGCAATCAGCCCCAGCATTTT.

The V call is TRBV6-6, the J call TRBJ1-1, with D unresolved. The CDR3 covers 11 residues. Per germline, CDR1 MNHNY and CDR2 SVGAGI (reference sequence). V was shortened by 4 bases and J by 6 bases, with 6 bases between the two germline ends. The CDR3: CASSSRAEAFF. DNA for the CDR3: TGTGCCAGCAGTTCAAGGGCTGAAGCTTTCTTT.

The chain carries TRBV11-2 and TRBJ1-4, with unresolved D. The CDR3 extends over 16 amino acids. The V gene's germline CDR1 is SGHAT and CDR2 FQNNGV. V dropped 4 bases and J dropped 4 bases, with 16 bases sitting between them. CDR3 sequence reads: CASSSTGGAFNEKLFF. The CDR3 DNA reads TGTGCCAGCAGCTCAACGGGAGGCGCCTTTAATGAAAAACTGTTTTTT.

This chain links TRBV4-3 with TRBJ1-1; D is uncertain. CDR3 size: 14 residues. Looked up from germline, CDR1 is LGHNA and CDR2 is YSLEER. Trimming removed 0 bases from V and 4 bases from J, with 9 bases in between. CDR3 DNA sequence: TGCGCCAGCAGCCAAGACCGAGAGGGCACTGAAGCTTTCTTT. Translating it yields CASSQDREGTEAFF.

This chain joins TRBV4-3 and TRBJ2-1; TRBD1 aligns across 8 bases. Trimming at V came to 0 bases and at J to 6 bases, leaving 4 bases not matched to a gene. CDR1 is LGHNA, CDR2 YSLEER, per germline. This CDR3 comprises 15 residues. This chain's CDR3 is CASSQDLGQGNEQFF. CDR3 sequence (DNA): TGCGCCAGCAGCCAAGACCTCGGACAGGGCAATGAGCAGTTCTTC.

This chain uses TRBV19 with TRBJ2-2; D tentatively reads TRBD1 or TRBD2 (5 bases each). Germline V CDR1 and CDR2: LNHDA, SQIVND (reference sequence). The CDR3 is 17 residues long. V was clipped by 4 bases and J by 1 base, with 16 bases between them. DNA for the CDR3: TGTGCCAGTAGTAAGCTTCCAGGGACGGAGAACACCGGGGAGCTGTTTTTT. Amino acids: CASSKLPGTENTGELFF.

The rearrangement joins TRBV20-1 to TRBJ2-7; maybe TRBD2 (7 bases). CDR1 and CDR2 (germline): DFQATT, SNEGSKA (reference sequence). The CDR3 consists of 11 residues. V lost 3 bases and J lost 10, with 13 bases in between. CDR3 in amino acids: CSASEGGSQYF. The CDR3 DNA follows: TGCAGTGCTAGTGAGGGGGGGAGTCAGTACTTC.